The T cell receptor beta chain described here comes from a study of CD8 T cells in Susac syndrome. Study-level background: The Susac syndrome patients were therapy-naive, on corticosteroids, or on intravenous immunoglobulin alone at blood draw. Study results and caveats: As acknowledged by the study, its TCR sequencing and HLA analysis included a relatively small number of individuals.

The CDR3 consists of 13 residues. Germline V lookup: CDR1 SEHNR, CDR2 FQNEAQ (reference sequence). Trimming cost V 11 bases and J 2 bases; bases outside gene matches: 8. Turning to this clonotype: Antigen specificity is unknown.

RNA amounts of roughly 0.5 to 1 ug underwent reverse transcription with random hexamers. TCR beta CDR3 was amplified by immunoSEQ covering 54 Vbeta and 13 Jbeta. TCRdb used MiXCR to reprocess the immunoSEQ multiplex PCR reads, holding one entry per CDR3 protein. The table has 150,000 or so distinct CDR3 sequences, about 95% seen once; the top ten hold 0.16%. V and J are TRBV7-9 and TRBJ1-1, with 7 nucleotides matching TRBD1. The receptor was derived from a human donor with Susac syndrome. The sequenced sample was CD4+ T cells from PBMCs. CDR3 amino acids: CAGLTGLNTEAFF. The CDR3 coding sequence is TGTGCCGGGCTGACAGGGCTAAACACTGAAGCTTTCTTT.